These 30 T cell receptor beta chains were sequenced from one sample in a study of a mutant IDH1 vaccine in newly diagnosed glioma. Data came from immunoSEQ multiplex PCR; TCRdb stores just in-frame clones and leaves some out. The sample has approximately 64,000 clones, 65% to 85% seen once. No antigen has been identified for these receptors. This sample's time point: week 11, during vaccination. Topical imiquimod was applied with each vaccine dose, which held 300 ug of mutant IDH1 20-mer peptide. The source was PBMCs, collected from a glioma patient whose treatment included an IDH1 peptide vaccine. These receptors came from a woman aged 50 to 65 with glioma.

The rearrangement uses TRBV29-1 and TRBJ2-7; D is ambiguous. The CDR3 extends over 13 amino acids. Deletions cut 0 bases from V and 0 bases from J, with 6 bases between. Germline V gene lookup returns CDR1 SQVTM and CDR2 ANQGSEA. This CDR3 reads CSVEDQSSYEQYF. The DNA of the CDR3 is TGCAGCGTTGAAGATCAAAGCTCCTACGAGCAGTACTTC.

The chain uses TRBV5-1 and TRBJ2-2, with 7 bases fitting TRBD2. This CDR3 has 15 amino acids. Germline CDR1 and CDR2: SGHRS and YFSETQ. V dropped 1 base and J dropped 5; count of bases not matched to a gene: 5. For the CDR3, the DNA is TGCGCCAGCAGCTTGAGTCCAGCGGGGACCGGGGAGCTGTTTTTT. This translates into CASSLSPAGTGELFF.

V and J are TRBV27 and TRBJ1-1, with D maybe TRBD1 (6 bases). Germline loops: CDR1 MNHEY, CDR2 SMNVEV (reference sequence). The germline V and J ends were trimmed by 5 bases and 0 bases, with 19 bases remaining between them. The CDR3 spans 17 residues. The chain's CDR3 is CASSSGQPLGVNTEAFF. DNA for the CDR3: TGTGCCAGCAGTAGCGGACAGCCTCTAGGGGTGAACACTGAAGCTTTCTTT.

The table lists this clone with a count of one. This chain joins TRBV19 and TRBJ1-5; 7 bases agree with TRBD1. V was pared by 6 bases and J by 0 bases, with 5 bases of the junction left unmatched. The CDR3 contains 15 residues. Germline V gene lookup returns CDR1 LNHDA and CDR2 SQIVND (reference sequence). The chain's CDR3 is CASRLQGSSNQPQHF. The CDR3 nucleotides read TGTGCCAGTAGACTACAGGGGTCTAGCAATCAGCCCCAGCATTTT.

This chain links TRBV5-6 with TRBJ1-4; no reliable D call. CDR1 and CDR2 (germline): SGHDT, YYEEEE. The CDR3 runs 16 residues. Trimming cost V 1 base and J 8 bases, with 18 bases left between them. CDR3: CASSLIREGSFEKLFF. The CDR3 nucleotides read TGTGCCAGCAGCTTGATACGGGAAGGGTCTTTCGAAAAACTGTTTTTT.

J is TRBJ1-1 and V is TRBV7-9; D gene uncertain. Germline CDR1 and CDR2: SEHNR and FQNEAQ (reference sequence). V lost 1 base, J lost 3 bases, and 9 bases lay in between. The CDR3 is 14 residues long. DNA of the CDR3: TGTGCCAGCAGCTTAGGGACTGGATACACTGAAGCTTTCTTT. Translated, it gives CASSLGTGYTEAFF.

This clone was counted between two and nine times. The CDR3 nucleotides are TGTGCCAGCAGTCTAGGGACCCTGGGGAATTCACCCCTCCACTTT. Residues: CASSLGTLGNSPLHF. This sequence joins TRBV27 and TRBJ1-6; tentatively, D is TRBD1 (5 bases). Between the trimmed V and J ends, which lost 5 bases and 7 bases, there was a span of 15 bases. From germline, CDR1 is MNHEY and CDR2 SMNVEV (reference sequence). The CDR3 sequence is 15 residues long.

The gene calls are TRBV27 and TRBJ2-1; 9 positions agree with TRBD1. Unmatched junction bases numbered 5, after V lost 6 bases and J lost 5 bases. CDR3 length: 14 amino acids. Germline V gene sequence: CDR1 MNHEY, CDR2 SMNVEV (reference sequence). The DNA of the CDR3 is TGTGCCAGCAGGGGACAGGGAGGAAACAATGAGCAGTTCTTC. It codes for CASRGQGGNNEQFF.

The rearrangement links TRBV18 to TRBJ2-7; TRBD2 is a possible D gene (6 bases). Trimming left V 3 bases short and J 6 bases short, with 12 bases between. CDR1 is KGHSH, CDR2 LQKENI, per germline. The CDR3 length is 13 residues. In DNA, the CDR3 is TGTGCCAGCTCACCTCCGGGGGTTGCCGAGCAGTACTTC. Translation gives CASSPPGVAEQYF.

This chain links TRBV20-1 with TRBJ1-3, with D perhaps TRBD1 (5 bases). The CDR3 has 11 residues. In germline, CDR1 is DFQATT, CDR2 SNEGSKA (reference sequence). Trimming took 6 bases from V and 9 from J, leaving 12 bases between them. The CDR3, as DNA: TGCAGTGCCCCGGGGGGGTCCACCATATATTTT. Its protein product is CSAPGGSTIYF.

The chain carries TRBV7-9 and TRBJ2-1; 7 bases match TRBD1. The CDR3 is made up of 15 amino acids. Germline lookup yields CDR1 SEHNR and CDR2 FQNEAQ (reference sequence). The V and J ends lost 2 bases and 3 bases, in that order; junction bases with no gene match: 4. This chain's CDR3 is CASSLSGTVYNEQFF. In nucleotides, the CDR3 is TGTGCCAGCAGCTTAAGTGGGACAGTCTACAATGAGCAGTTCTTC.

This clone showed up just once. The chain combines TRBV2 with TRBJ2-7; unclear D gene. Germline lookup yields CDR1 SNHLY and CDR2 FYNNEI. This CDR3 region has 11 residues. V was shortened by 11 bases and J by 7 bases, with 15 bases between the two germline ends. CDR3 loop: CAVSSEFEQYF. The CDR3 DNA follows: TGTGCCGTGTCCTCCGAGTTTGAGCAGTACTTC.

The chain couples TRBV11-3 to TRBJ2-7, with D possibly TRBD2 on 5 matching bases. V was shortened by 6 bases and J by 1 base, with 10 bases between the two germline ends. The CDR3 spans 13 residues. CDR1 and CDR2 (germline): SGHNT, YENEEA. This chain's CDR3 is CASRSRDSYEQYF. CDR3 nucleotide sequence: TGTGCCAGCAGATCCCGGGATTCCTACGAGCAGTACTTC. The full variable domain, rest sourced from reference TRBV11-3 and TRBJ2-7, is EAGVVQSPRYKIIEKKQPVAFWCNPISGHNTLYWYLQNLGQGPELLIRYENEEAVDDSQLPKDRFSAERLKGVDSTLKIQPAELGDSAVYLCASRSRDSYEQYFGPGTRLTVT.

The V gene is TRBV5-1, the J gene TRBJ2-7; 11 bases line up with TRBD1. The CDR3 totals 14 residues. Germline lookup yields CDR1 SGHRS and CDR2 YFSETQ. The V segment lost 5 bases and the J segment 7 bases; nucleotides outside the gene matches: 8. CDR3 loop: CASSYGQGALEQYF. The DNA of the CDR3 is TGCGCCAGCAGTTATGGACAGGGGGCACTTGAGCAGTACTTC.

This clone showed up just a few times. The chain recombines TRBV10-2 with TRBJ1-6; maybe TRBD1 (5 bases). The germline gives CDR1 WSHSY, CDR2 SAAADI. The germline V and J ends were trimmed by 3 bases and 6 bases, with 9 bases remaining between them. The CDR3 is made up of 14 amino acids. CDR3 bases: TGCGCCAGCAGTGATCAGGGCGGTAATTCACCCCTCCACTTT. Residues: CASSDQGGNSPLHF.

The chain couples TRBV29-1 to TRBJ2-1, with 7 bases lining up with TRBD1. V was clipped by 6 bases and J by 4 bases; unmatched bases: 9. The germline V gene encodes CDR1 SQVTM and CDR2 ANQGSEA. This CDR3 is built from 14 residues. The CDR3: CSVADRVGYNEQFF. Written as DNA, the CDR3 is TGCAGCGTAGCTGACAGGGTTGGTTACAATGAGCAGTTCTTC.

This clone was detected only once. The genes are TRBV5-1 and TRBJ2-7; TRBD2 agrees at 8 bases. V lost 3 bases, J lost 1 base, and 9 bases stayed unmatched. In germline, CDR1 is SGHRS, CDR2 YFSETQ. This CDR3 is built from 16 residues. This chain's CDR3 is CASSSRGGGASYEQYF. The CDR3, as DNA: TGCGCCAGCAGCTCCCGGGGGGGCGGGGCGTCCTACGAGCAGTACTTC.

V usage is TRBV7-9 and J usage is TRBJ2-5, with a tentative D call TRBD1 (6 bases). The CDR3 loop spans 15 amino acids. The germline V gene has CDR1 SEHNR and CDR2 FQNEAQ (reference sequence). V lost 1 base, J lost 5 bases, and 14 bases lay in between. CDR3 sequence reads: CASSLVVGAWETQYF. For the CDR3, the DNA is TGTGCCAGCAGCTTAGTTGTGGGGGCTTGGGAGACCCAGTACTTC.

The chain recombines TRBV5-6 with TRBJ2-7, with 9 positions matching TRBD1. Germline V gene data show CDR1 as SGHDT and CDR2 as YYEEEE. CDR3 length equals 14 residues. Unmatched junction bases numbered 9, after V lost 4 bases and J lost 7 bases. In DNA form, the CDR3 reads TGTGCCAGCAGCGTGGGACAGGGCACTAGGGAGCAGTACTTC. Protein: CASSVGQGTREQYF.

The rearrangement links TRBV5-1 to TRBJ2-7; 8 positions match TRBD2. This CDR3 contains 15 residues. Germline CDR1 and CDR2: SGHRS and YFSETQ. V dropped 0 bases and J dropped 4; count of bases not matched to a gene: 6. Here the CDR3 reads CASSLASGLVYEQYF. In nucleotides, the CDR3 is TGCGCCAGCAGCTTGGCCTCGGGACTAGTGTACGAGCAGTACTTC.

CDR3 loop: CASNTGGNTEAFF. The CDR3 DNA is TGTGCCAGCAACACGGGGGGAAACACTGAAGCTTTCTTT. The chain joins TRBV27 to TRBJ1-1; maybe TRBD1 (5 bases). Deletions cut 7 bases from V and 2 bases from J, with 11 bases between. Germline lookup yields CDR1 MNHEY and CDR2 SMNVEV (reference sequence). The length of the CDR3 is 13 residues.

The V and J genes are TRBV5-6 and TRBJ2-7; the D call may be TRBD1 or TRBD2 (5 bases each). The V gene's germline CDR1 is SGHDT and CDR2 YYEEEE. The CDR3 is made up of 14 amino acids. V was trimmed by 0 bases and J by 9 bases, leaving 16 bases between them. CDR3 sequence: CASSLAGRQDVQYF. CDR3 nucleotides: TGTGCCAGCAGCTTGGCGGGACGGCAAGATGTGCAGTACTTC.

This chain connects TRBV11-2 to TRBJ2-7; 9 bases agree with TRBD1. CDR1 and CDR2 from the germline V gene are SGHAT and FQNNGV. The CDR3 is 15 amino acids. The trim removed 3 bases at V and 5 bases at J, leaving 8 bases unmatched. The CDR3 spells CASSLWDREVDEQYF. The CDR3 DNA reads TGTGCCAGCAGCTTGTGGGACAGGGAGGTCGACGAGCAGTACTTC.

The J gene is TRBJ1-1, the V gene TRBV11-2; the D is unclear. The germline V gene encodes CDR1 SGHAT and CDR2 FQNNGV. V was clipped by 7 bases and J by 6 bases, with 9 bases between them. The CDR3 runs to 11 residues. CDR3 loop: CASKIGPEAFF. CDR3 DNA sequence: TGTGCCAGCAAGATAGGTCCTGAAGCTTTCTTT. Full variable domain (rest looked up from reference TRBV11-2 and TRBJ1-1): EAGVAQSPRYKIIEKRQSVAFWCNPISGHATLYWYQQILGQGPKLLIQFQNNGVVDDSQLPKDRFSAERLKGVDSTLKIQPAKLEDSAVYLCASKIGPEAFFGQGTRLTVV.

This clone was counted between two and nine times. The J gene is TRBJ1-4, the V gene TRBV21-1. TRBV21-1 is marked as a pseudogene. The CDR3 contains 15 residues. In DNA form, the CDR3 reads TGTGCCAGCAGCAAAAGACCCGGGACCTGTGAAAAACTGTTTTTT. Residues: CASSKRPGTCEKLFF.

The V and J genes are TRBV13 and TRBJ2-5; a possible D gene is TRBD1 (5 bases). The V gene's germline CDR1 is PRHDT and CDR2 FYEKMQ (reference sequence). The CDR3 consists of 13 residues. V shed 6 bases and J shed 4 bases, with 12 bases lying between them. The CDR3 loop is CASSSGLGETQYF. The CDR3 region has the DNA TGTGCCAGCAGTTCAGGGTTGGGAGAGACCCAGTACTTC.

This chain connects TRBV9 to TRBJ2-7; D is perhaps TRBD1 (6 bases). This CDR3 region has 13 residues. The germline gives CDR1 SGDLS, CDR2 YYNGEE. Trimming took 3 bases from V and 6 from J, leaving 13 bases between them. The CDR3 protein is CASSGGGGFEQYF. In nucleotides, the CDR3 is TGTGCCAGCAGCGGTGGGGGCGGTTTCGAGCAGTACTTC.

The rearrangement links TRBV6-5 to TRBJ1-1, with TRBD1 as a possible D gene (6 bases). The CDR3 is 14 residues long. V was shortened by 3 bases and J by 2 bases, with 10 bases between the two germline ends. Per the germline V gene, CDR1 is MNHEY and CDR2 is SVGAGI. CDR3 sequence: CASSYNGGNTEAFF. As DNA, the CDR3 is TGTGCCAGCAGTTATAATGGGGGCAACACTGAAGCTTTCTTT.

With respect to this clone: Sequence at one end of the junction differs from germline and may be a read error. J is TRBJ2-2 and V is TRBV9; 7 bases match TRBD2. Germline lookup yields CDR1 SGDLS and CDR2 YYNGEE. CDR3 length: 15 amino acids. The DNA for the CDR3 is TGTGCCAGCAACGTAGGGACTACGAACACCGGGGAGCTGTTTTTT. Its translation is CASNVGTTNTGELFF.

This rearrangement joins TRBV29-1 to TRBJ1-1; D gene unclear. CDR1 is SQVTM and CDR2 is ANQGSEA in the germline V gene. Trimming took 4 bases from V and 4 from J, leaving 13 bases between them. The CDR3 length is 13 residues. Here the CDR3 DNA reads TGCAGCGTTGTGTTGGTCCAGCGCACTGAAGCTTTCTTT. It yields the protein CSVVLVQRTEAFF. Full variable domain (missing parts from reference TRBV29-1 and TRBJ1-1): SAVISQKPSRDICQRGTSLTIQCQVDSQVTMMFWYRQQPGQSLTLIATANQGSEATYESGFVIDKFPISRPNLTFSTLTVSNMSPEDSSIYLCSVVLVQRTEAFFGQGTRLTVV.